This T cell receptor beta chain is drawn from a study of response to subunit inactivated influenza vaccine. The CDR3 sequence is 17 residues long. Trimming at V came to 6 bases and at J to 5 bases, leaving 14 bases not matched to a gene. Germline V gene lookup returns CDR1 MNHEY and CDR2 SMNVEV (reference sequence). TCRdb re-analysed the RT-PCR reads in MiXCR, keeping a single row per CDR3 protein. The repertoire holds 500,000 to 550,000 distinct CDR3 sequences, with 6% to 9% as singletons. This sequence was found in a man in his fifties or sixties who received an inactivated influenza vaccine. The source was PBMCs from blood, collected around 25 months after vaccination. The chain is built from TRBV27 and TRBJ2-2, with 8 bases aligning to TRBD1. As DNA, the CDR3 is TGTGCCAGCAGACAATCCCGGACAGGGACAGGAACCGGGGAGCTGTTTTTT. Amino acids: CASRQSRTGTGTGELFF.